This TCR beta chain appears in the sequencing data of a study of cytomegalovirus exposure and HLA in healthy donors. Concerning this clone: Its matching antigen is unknown. Compared with germline, one end of the junction differs, possibly owing to a read error.

From germline, CDR1 is MDHEN and CDR2 SYDVKM. This CDR3 is built from 18 residues. With 60 Vbeta and 13 Jbeta primers, the PCR was carried out. Sequenced by immunoSEQ multiplex PCR; TCRdb stores in-frame clones only, minus some. Here the sample spans about 130,000 clones, around 77% being singletons. Study outcomes and limitations: Later on, an analysis tied 15,000 to 20,000 TCR beta sequences to HLA alleles at 0.05 false discovery rate.

Sequencing was performed on PBMCs. This TCR came from a male donor in good health and CMV-seropositive. This rearrangement joins TRBV28 to TRBJ2-7; D possibly corresponds to TRBD2 (6 bases). The CDR3 DNA reads TGTGCCAGCCGTTTCTCGGAGGGGCGGCAGCACTCCTCCTACGAGCAGTACTTC. It yields the protein CASRFSEGRQHSSYEQYF.